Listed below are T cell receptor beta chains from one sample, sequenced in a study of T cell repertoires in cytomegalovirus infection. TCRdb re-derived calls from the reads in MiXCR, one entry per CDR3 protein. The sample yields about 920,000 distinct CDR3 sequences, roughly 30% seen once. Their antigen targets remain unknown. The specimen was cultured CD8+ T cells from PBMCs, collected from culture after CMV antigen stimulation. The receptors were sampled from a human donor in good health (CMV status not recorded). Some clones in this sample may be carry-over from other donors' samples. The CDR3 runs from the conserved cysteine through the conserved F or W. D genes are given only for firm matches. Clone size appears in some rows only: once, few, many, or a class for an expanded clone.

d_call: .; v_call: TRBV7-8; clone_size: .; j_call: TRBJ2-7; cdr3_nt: TGTGCCAGCAGATCCACAGGGAGCGGCTACGAGCAGTACTTC; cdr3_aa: CASRSTGSGYEQYF
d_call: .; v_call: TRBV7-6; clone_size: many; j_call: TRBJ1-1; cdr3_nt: TGTGCCAGCAGCTCCGTCCAGGGGTCCACTGAAGCTTTCTTT; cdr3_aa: CASSSVQGSTEAFF
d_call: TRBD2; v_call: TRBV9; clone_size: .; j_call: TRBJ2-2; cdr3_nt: TGTGCCAGCAGCCCGTGGCTAGCGGAGAACACCGGGGAGCTGTTTTTT; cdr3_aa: CASSPWLAENTGELFF
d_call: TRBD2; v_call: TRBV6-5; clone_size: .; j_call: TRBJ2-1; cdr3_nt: TGTGCCAGCAGTTACTCGGGGACTAGCGGGGGGGCCCAGGATGAGCAGTTCTTC; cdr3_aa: CASSYSGTSGGAQDEQFF
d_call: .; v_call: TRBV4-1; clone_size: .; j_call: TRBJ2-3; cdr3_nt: TGCGCCAGCAGCCAAGGGGCAGCTTCCACAGATACGCAGTATTTT; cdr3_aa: CASSQGAASTDTQYF
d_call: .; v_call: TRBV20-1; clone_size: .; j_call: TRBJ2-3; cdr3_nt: TGCAGTGCTAGAGACCGCCTGGCAGGCACAGATACGCAGTATTTT; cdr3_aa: CSARDRLAGTDTQYF
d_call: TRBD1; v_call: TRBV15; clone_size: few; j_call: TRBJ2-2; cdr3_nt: TGTGCCACCAGTCCGACAGGGGCGAACACCGGGGAGCTGTTTTTT; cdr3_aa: CATSPTGANTGELFF
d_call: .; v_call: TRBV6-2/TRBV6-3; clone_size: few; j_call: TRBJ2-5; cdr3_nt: TGTGCCAGCAGTCAGCTTCGAGGGGCGGATGGAGAGACCCAGTACTTC; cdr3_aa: CASSQLRGADGETQYF
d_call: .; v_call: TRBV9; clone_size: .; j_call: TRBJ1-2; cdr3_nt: TGTGCCAGCAGCTCCCGAGGGGGGGCCGGTGGCTATGGCTACACCTTC; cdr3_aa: CASSSRGGAGGYGYTF
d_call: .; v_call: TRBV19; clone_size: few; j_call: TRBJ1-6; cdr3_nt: TGTGCCAGTAGTATGAGAGAATCACCCCTCCACTTT; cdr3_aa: CASSMRESPLHF
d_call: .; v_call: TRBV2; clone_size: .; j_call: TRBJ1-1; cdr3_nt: TGTGCCAGCACTTCGGACCCATTCTTGAACACTGAAGCTTTCTTT; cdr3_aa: CASTSDPFLNTEAFF
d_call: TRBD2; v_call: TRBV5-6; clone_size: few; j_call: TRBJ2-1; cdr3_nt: TGTGCCAGCAGCCGAGGACTAGCGGATACCCACTACAATGAGCAGTTCTTC; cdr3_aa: CASSRGLADTHYNEQFF
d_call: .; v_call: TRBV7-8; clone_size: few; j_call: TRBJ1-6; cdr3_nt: TGTGCCAGCAGTCAAAACACAGGGAGTAGATCACCCCTCCACTTT; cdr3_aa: CASSQNTGSRSPLHF
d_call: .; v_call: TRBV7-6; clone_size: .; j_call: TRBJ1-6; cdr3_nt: TGTGCCAGCAGCTTATACTCGAGGACGGATTATAATTCACCCCTCCACTTT; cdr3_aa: CASSLYSRTDYNSPLHF
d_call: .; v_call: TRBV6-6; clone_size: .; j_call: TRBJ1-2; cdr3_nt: TGTGCCAGCACTATAGGGCCCTCTAACTATGGCTACACCTTC; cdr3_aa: CASTIGPSNYGYTF
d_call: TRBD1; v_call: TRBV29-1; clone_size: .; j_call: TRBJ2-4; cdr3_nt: TGCAGCGTTGATTATCATGAGGGGCAGGGGGTCATTCAGTACTTC; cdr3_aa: CSVDYHEGQGVIQYF
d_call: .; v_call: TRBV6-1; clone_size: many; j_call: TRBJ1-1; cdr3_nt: TGTGCCAGCAGTGCGGAAGGGGCCCACACTGAAGCTTTCTTT; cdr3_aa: CASSAEGAHTEAFF
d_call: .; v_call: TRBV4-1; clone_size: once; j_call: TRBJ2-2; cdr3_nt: TGCGCCAGCAGCCAAGAAGGGAGTTCCGGGGAGCTGTTTTTT; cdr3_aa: CASSQEGSSGELFF
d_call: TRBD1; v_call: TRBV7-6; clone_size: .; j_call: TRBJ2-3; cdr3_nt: TGTGCCAGCAGCGGCCGGGACAGGGGGCTCACAGATACGCAGTATTTT; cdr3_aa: CASSGRDRGLTDTQYF
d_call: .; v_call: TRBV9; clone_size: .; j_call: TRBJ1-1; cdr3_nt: TGTGCCAGCAGGGGGGGAGGCGGAGGGAACACTGAAGCTTTCTTT; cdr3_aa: CASRGGGGGNTEAFF
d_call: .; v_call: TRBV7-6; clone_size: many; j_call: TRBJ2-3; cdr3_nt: TGTGCCAGCAGCTTAACGGGGGAGAAAGATACGCAGTATTTT; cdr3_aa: CASSLTGEKDTQYF
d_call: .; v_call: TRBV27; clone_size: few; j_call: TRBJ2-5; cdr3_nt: TGTGCCAGCAGTTCCGAAAATCATCCCCAAGAGACCCAGTACTTC; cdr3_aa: CASSSENHPQETQYF
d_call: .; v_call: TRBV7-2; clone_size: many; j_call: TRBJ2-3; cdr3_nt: TGTGCCAGCAGCTTAGGACTCCCAAGCACAGATACGCAGTATTTT; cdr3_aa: CASSLGLPSTDTQYF
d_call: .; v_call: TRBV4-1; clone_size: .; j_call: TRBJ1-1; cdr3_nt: TGCGCCAGCAGCCAAGCCCAGGGGAGGGCCGCTTTCTTT; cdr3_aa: CASSQAQGRAAFF
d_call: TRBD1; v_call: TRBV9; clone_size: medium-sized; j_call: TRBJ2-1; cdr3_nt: TGTGCCAGCAGCTCACGACAGGGCCACGTGTTCTTC; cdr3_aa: CASSSRQGHVFF
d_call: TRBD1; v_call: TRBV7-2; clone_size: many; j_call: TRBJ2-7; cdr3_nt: TGTGCCAGCAGCTTAACCCGACAGGGGACAAAATACGAGCAGTACTTC; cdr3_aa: CASSLTRQGTKYEQYF
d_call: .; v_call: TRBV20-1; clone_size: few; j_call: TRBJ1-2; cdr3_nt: TGCAGTGCTAATCCCTCCGCGAATGGCTACACCTTC; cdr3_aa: CSANPSANGYTF
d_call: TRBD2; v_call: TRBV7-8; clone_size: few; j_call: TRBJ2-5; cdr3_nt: TGTGCCAGCAGCTCTGAGGGGACTAGCGGGGGGGGTGAGACCCAGTACTTC; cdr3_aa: CASSSEGTSGGGETQYF
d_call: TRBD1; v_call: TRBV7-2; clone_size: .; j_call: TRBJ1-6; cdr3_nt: TGTGCCAGCAGCCTAGGTCGCAGGGGGACTTCACCCCTCCACTTT; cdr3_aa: CASSLGRRGTSPLHF
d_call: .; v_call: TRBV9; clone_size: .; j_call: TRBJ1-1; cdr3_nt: TGTGCCAGCAGCGTTCTAGCAAACACTGAAGCTTTCTTT; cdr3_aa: CASSVLANTEAFF
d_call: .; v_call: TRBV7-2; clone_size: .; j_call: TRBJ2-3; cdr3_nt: TGTGCCAGCAGCTTCTGGGGTCCAGATACGCAGTATTTT; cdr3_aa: CASSFWGPDTQYF
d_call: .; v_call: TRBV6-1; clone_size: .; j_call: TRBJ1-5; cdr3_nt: TGTGCCAGCAGTGAAAACCGGGGCCTCAATCAGCCCCAGCATTTT; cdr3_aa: CASSENRGLNQPQHF
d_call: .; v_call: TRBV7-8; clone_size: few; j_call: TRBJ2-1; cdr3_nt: TGTGCCAGCAGCTACCCGACAGATCAGGGTTCCTACAATGAGCAGTTCTTC; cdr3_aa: CASSYPTDQGSYNEQFF
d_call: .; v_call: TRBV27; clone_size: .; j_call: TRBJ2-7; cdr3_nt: TGTGCCAGCAGTTTGTTAACAGGGATGGGCTACGAGCAGTACTTC; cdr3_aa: CASSLLTGMGYEQYF
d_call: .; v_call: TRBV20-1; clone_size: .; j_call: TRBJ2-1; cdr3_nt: TGCAGTGCTAGAGGAGTAATTTGGACGACCGATGAGCAGTTCTTC; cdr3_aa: CSARGVIWTTDEQFF
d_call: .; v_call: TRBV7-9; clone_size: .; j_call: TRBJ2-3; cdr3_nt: TGTGCCAGCAGCTTATACGGCCCCCCAGGGATAGATACGCAGTATTTT; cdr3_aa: CASSLYGPPGIDTQYF
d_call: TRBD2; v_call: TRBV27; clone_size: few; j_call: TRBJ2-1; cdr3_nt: TGTGCCAGCAGTTCTATTTTGGGGGGGAGCTCCTACAATGAGCAGTTCTTC; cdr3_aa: CASSSILGGSSYNEQFF
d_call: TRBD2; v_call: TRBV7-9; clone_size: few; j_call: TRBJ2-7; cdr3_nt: TGTGCCAGCAGCTTAGGGGCCCCCGGGGGGGCAGGCGAGCAGTACTTC; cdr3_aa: CASSLGAPGGAGEQYF
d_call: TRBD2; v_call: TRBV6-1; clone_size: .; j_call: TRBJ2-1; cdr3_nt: TGTGCCAGCAGGGGACGGCGGGGGGCCCCAAGCTCCTACAATGAGCAGTTCTTC; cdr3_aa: CASRGRRGAPSSYNEQFF
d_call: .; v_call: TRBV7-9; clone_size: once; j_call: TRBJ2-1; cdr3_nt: TGTGCCAGCAGCTTAGGGACTCACTCCTACAATGAGCAGTTCTTC; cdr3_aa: CASSLGTHSYNEQFF
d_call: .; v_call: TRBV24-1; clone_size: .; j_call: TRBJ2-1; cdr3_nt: TGTGCCACCAGTGGGTCGGGGGACAACAATGAGCAGTTCTTC; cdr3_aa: CATSGSGDNNEQFF
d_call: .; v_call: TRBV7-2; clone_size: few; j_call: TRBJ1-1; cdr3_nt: TGTGCCAGCAGCCACGACACAGTGAACACTGAAGCTTTCTTT; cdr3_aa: CASSHDTVNTEAFF
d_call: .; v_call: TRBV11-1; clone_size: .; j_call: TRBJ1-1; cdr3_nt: TGTGCCAGCAGTTCGGGTCTGTGGGCTTTCTTT; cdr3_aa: CASSSGLWAFF
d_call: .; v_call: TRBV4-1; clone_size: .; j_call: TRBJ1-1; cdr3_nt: TGCGCCAGCAGCCAGCCCGGGGACCTTAACACTGAAGCTTTCTTT; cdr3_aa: CASSQPGDLNTEAFF
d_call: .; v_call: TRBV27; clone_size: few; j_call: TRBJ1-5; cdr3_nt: TGTAGGGGACGGATTGATAGCAATCAGCCCCAGCATTTT; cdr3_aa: CRGRIDSNQPQHF
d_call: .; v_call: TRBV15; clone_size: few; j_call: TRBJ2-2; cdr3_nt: TGTGCCACCAGCAGGATAACTTTGACAGGGAGGGACGGGGAGCTGTTTTTT; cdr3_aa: CATSRITLTGRDGELFF